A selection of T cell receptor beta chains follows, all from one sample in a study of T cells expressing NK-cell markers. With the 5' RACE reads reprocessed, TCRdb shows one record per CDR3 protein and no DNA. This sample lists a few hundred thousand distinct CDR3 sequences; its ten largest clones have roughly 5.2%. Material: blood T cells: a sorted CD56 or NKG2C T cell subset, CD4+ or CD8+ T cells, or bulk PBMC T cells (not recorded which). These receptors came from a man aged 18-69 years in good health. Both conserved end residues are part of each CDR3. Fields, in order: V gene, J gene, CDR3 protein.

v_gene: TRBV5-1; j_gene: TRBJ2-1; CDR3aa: CASSVGSGYWQYNEQFF
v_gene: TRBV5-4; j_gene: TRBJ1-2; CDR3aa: CASNSFSRGGYTF
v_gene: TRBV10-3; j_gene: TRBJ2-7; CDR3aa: CAISDQRGTGNSYEQYF
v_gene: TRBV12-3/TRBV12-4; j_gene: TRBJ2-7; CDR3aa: CASSQRDTFSYEQYF
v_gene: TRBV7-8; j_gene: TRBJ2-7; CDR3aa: CASSQGTYYEQYF
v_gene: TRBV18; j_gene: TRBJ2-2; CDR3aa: CASSPGRSNTGELFF
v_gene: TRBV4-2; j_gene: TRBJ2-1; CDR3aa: CASKRDRSYNEQFF
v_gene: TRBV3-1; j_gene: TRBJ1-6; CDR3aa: CASSLTDGPQDSPLHF
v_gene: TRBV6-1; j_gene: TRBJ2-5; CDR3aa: CASTPREGARETQYF
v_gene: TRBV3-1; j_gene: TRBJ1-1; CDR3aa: CASSQGGASLNTEAFF
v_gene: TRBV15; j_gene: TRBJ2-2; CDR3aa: CATSRDRTGQGFPGELFF
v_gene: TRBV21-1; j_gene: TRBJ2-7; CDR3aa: CASSKDSINHEQYF
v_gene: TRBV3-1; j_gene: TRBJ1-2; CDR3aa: CASSQTVLGSYGYTF
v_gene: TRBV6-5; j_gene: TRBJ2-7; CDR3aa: CASSSEDRVGNLRDEQYF
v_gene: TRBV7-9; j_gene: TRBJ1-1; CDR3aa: CASSLGISGAGLEAFF
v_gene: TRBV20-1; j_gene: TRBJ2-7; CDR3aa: CSAPLGRGGYEQYF
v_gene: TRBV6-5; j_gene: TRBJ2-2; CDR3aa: CASSSSGGGTGELFF
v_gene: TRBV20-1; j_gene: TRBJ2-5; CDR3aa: CSVNRGPRKETQYF
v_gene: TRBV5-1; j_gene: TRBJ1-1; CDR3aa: CASSLGLGSVNTEAFF
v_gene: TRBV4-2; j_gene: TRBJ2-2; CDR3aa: CASSSGGGGIRELFF
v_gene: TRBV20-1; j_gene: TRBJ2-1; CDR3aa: CSAPKRRGGTNNEQFF
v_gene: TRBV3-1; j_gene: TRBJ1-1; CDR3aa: CASSTVTTNWNTEAFF
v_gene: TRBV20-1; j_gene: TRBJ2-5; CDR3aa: CSARGPTGLQETQYF
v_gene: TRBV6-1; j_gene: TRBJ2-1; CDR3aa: CASSEYPPGSLYGGQFF